These T cell receptor beta chains were read from a single sample in a study of T-cell memory formation after mild COVID-19. Each CDR3 protein is one row after TCRdb ran MiXCR on the 5' RACE reads. Of 130,000 to 150,000 distinct CDR3 sequences listed, approximately 21% are singletons. Sequenced input: PBMCs or a T cell subset sorted from them (not recorded which). Receptors were obtained from an adult woman who had mild COVID-19 (a few samples of this study predate the infection). Cell type and time point are not known. CDR3s include the opening cysteine and the closing phenylalanine or tryptophan. The D gene is left open where the match is weak. A row's size may be missing; if present it is once, few, many or a size class.

V	D	size	J	DNA	CDR3
TRBV18	NA	NA	TRBJ2-7	TGTGCCAGCTCACCAAGGCAGGGGACAATCTCCTACGAGCAGTACTTC	CASSPRQGTISYEQYF
TRBV4-3	NA	many	TRBJ2-2	TGCGCCAGCAGCCAAGACCCCAACACCGGGGAGCTGTTTTTT	CASSQDPNTGELFF
TRBV12-3/TRBV12-4	NA	NA	TRBJ2-1	TGTGCCAGCAGTATGTCCGTGGCCTTTATGGGCACCTACAATGAGCAGTTCTTC	CASSMSVAFMGTYNEQFF
TRBV28	NA	few	TRBJ2-3	TGTGCCAGCAGGCCTCTTCTTCGACAGGGAGGAAATACGCAGTATTTT	CASRPLLRQGGNTQYF
TRBV4-2	TRBD1	few	TRBJ2-4	TGTGCCAGCAGCCAAGATGGACAGGGCCCCCAAAACATTCAGTACTTC	CASSQDGQGPQNIQYF
TRBV7-3	TRBD1	few	TRBJ2-3	TGTGCCAGCAGCCTTCTCGGACAGGGAATCGATACGCAGTATTTT	CASSLLGQGIDTQYF
TRBV20-1	NA	few	TRBJ1-1	TGCAGTGCTAGACTGTCAAGGAACACTGAAGCTTTCTTT	CSARLSRNTEAFF
TRBV29-1	NA	NA	TRBJ2-7	TGCAGCGTTGGGACTCGGCTTTCGTACGAGCAGTACTTC	CSVGTRLSYEQYF
TRBV5-1	NA	once	TRBJ2-5	TGCGCCAGCAGCGAGTACCAAGAGACCCAGTACTTC	CASSEYQETQYF
TRBV12-3/TRBV12-4	NA	NA	TRBJ2-6	TGTGCCAGCAGTTTAGGCAGCTCTGGGGCCAACGTCCTGACTTTC	CASSLGSSGANVLTF
TRBV4-1	NA	NA	TRBJ2-7	TGCGCCAGCAGCCAAGATAGGCTAGGGGGGAGCTCCTACGAGCAGTACTTC	CASSQDRLGGSSYEQYF
TRBV7-8	TRBD2	NA	TRBJ2-7	TGTGCCAGCAGCTTAGGACTAGCGGGAGAAAGATACGAGCAGTACTTC	CASSLGLAGERYEQYF
TRBV7-2	NA	NA	TRBJ1-2	TGTGCCAGCAGCCCTCGGGGGGGGGAAGGCTACACCTTC	CASSPRGGEGYTF
TRBV18	TRBD2	NA	TRBJ2-3	TGTGCCAGCTCACACCGGACTAGCGGAGCTAGCACAGATACGCAGTATTTT	CASSHRTSGASTDTQYF
TRBV5-1	NA	few	TRBJ2-6	TGCGCCAGCAGCCTCAGGGAGTCTGGGGCCAACGTCCTGACTTTC	CASSLRESGANVLTF
TRBV12-3/TRBV12-4	TRBD1	few	TRBJ2-7	TGTGCCAGCACCAACGGGGACAGGGGTTGGGAGCAGTACTTC	CASTNGDRGWEQYF
TRBV19	NA	few	TRBJ2-1	TGTGCCATCGGACCTCGAGGGACCTACAATGAGCAGTTCTTC	CAIGPRGTYNEQFF
TRBV11-2	TRBD1	few	TRBJ1-2	TGTGCCAGCAGCTTAGAATGGGACAGGATGAGGCCCTCTACCTATGGCTACACCTTC	CASSLEWDRMRPSTYGYTF
TRBV4-1	TRBD1	NA	TRBJ1-4	TGCGCCAGCAGCCAACAACAGGGGCGAAAACTGTTTTTT	CASSQQQGRKLFF
TRBV5-1	TRBD1	NA	TRBJ1-2	TGCGCCAGCAGCTTCATGAGGGGACAGGGGCCCAGTAACTATGGCTACACATTC	CASSFMRGQGPSNYGYTF
TRBV24-1	NA	once	TRBJ2-2	TGTGCCACCAGTGATTTTGGTGGTAACACCGGGGAGCTGTTTTTT	CATSDFGGNTGELFF
TRBV7-2	TRBD1	NA	TRBJ1-2	TGTGCCAGCAGCGCGGGACAGGGTATGGGAGGCTACACCTTC	CASSAGQGMGGYTF
TRBV15	TRBD1	NA	TRBJ1-2	TGTGCCACCAGTAGGAGTGGTGGGACAGGGAAGGACTATGGCTACACCTTC	CATSRSGGTGKDYGYTF
TRBV29-1	NA	NA	TRBJ2-1	TGCAGCGTTGCTCTCCCTGGGGCCTACAATGAGCAGTTCTTC	CSVALPGAYNEQFF
TRBV5-6	NA	NA	TRBJ2-7	TGTGCCAGCAGCCGGTGGGGCCCAGCCTACGAGCAGTACTTC	CASSRWGPAYEQYF
TRBV5-1	TRBD1	few	TRBJ2-3	TGCGCCAGCAGCCTGGGACAGGGAAGGGCCACAGATACGCAGTATTTT	CASSLGQGRATDTQYF
TRBV18	NA	few	TRBJ2-3	TGTGCCAGCCGTTCTCCTGGGACAGATACGCAGTATTTT	CASRSPGTDTQYF
TRBV12-3/TRBV12-4	TRBD2	NA	TRBJ2-1	TGTGCCAGCAGTAATGCGGGAGGCTCCTACAATGAGCAGTTCTTC	CASSNAGGSYNEQFF